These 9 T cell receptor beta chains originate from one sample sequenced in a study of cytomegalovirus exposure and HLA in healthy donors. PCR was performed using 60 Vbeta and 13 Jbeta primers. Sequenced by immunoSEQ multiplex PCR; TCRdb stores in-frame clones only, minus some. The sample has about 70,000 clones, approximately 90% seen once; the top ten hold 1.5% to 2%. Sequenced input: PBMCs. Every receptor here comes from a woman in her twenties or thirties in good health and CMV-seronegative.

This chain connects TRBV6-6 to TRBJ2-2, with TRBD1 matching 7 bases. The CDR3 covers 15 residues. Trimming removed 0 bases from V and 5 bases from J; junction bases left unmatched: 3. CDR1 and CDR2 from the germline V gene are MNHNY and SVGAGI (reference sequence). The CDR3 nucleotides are TGTGCCAGCAGTTACTCAGGGGGCTGGACCGGGGAGCTGTTTTTT. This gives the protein CASSYSGGWTGELFF.

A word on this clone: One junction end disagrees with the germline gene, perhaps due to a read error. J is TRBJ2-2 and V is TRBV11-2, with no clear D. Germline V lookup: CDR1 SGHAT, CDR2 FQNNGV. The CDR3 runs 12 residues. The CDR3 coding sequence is TGTGCCAGCAGATTTAACAACGGGGAGCTGTTTTTT. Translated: CASRFNNGELFF.

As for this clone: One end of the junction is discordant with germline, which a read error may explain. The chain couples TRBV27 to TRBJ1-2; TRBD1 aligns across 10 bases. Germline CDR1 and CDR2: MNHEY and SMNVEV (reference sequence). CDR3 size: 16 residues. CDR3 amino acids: CASSSTGGPPKYGYTF. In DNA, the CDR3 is TGTGCCAGCAGCTCGACAGGGGGCCCCCCTAAGTATGGCTACACCTTC.

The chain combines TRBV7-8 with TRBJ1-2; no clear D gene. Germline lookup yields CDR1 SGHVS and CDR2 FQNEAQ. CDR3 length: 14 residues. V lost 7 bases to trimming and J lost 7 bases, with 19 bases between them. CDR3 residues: CASTHKLSSVGYTF. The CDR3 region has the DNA TGTGCCAGCACCCATAAACTATCGTCGGTTGGCTACACCTTC. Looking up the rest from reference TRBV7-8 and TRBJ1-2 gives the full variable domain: GAGVSQSPRYKVAKRGQDVALRCDPISGHVSLFWYQQALGQGPEFLTYFQNEAQLDKSGLPSDRFFAERPEGSVSTLKIQRTQQEDSAVYLCASTHKLSSVGYTFGSGTRLTVV.

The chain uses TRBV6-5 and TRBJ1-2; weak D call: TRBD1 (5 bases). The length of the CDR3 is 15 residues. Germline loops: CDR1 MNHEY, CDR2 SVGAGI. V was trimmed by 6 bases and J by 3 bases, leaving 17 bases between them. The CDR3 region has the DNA TGTGCCAGCAGGGGCGGGACTCAAAGTGACTATGGCTACACCTTC. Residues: CASRGGTQSDYGYTF.

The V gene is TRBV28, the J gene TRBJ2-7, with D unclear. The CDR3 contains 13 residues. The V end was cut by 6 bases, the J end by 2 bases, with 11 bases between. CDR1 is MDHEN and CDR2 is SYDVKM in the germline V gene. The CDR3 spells CASSQTPTYEQYF. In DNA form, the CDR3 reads TGTGCCAGCAGCCAGACTCCAACCTACGAGCAGTACTTC.

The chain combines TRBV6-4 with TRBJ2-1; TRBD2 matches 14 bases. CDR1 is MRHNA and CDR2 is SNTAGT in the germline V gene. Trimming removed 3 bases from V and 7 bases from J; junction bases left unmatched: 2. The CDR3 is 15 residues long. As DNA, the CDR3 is TGTGCCAGCAGTGAGGGACTAGCGGGAGTTAATGAGCAGTTCTTC. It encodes CASSEGLAGVNEQFF.

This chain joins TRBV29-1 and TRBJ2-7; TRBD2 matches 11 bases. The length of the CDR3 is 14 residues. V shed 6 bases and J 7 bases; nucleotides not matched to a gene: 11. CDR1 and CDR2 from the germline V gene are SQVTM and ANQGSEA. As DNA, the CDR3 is TGCAGCGTCGTGGGACTAGCGGAACTAAGGGAGCAGTACTTC. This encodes CSVVGLAELREQYF.

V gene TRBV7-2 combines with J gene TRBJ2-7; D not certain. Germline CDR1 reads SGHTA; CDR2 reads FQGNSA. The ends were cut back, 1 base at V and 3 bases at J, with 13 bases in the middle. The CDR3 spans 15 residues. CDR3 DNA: TGTGCCAGCAGCTTAGTTCCTACCGAATACTACGAGCAGTACTTC. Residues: CASSLVPTEYYEQYF. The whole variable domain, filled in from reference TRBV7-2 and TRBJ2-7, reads GAGVSQSPSNKVTEKGKDVELRCDPISGHTALYWYRQSLGQGLEFLIYFQGNSAPDKSGLPSDRFSAERTGGSVSTLTIQRTQQEDSAVYLCASSLVPTEYYEQYFGPGTRLTVT.